This TCR beta chain emerged from a study of T cells after somatic rescue of genetic block. Some clones are missing from TCRdb's copy, which holds only in-frame ones; the method was immunoSEQ multiplex PCR. The table records about 110,000 clones, approximately 90% of them present only once. The sample comprised peripheral blood mononuclear cells (PBMCs). The receptor was isolated from a woman under 30.

The CDR3 DNA follows: TGCGCCAGCAGTGAGTCTCGGACTAGCGGGTGGTACCAAGAGACCCAGTACTTC. This codes for CASSESRTSGWYQETQYF. The chain joins TRBV10-1 to TRBJ2-5, with 11 bases lining up with TRBD2. V was clipped by 0 bases and J by 0 bases; unmatched bases: 6. The CDR3 runs 18 residues. Germline values: CDR1 WNHNN, CDR2 SYGVQD (reference sequence).